This T cell receptor (beta chain) originates from a study of cytomegalovirus exposure and HLA in healthy donors. Study-level points and caveats: DRB1 showed the most TCR associations and HLA-C the fewest in a later analysis, as rates varied by HLA locus. Relative to equally common others, HLA-associated TCR beta chains showed greater clonal expansion in a later analysis. In terms of immune exposure information, only CMV serostatus was available. TRBV6-2, TRBV6-3 and some other V segments were unresolvable in 87-base-pair reads.

The CDR3 has 15 amino acids. V was shortened by 1 base and J by 2 bases, with 11 bases between the two germline ends. From germline, CDR1 is SGHVS and CDR2 FQNEAQ. In the case of this clone: Its target is unknown.

Both 60 Vbeta primers and 13 Jbeta primers went into the PCR. Measured with immunoSEQ multiplex PCR; TCRdb has only the in-frame clones, and not every one. Of 100,000 to 150,000 clones listed, just over 75% are singletons. Sequenced input: PBMCs. This sequence was found in a woman aged 45-65 years in good health and CMV-seronegative. The rearrangement links TRBV7-8 to TRBJ1-2; D is undetermined. The CDR3 is CASSLEARRNYGYTF. In DNA form, the CDR3 reads TGTGCCAGCAGCTTAGAAGCCAGGAGGAACTATGGCTACACCTTC.